This TCR beta chain was recovered during a study of post-analysis software for immune sequencing data. About the study: In terms of disease course, relapsing-remitting, secondary progressive and progressive-relapsing multiple sclerosis were included.

Every TCR beta cDNA library bore unique molecular identifiers. About half a million cDNA molecules were recovered from an input of about 0.9 to 10 million T cells. TCRdb ran MiXCR on the PCR reads and lists one entry per CDR3 protein. The repertoire holds a few hundred thousand distinct CDR3 sequences, with under 55% as singletons. From germline, CDR1 is SQVTM and CDR2 ANQGSEA. The CDR3 is 11 residues long. The V and J ends lost 5 bases and 2 bases respectively, with 7 bases between them. Study findings and constraints: About five TRBV segments, including TRBV5-6, TRBV5-1 and TRBV20-1, were more frequent in patients than controls. Comparison with controls showed significantly lower normalized Chao1 diversity in multiple sclerosis patients. F measure showed strong co-clustering of same-batch samples.

Regarding this clonotype: What it binds is unknown.

Sample: blood. The chain links TRBV29-1 to TRBJ2-7; D is undetermined. This sequence originates from a girl aged 5-17 years with multiple sclerosis. The CDR3 is CSVTETYEQYF. The CDR3 DNA reads TGCAGCGTTACAGAGACCTACGAGCAGTACTTC.